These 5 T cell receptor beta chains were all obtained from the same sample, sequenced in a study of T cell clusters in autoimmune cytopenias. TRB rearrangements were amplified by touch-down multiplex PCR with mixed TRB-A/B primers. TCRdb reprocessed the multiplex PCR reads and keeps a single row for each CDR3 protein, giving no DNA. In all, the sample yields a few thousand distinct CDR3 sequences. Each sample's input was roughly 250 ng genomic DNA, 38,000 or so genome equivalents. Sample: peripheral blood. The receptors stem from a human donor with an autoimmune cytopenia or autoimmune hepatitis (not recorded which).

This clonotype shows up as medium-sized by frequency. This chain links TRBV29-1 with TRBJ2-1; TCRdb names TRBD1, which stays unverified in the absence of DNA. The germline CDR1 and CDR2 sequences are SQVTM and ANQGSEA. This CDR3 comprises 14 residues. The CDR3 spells CSVAPSLGPDEQFF.

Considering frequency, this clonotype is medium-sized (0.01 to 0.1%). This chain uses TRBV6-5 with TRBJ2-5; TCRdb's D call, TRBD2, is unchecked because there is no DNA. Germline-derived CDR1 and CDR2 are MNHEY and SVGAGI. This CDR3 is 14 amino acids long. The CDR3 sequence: CASSAVAGVETQYF.

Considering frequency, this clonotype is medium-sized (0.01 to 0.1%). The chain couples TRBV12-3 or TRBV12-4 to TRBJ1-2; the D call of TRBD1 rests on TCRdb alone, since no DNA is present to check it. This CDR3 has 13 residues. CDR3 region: CASRETGGLGYTF.

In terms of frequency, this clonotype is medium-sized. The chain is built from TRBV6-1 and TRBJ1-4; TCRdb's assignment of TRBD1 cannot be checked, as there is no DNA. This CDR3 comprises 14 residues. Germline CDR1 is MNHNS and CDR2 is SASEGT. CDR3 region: CASSEMGQVMKLFF.

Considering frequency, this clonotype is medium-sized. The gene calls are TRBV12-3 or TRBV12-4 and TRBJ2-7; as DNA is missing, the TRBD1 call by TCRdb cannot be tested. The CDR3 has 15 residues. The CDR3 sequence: CASSPLGQGTYEQYF.